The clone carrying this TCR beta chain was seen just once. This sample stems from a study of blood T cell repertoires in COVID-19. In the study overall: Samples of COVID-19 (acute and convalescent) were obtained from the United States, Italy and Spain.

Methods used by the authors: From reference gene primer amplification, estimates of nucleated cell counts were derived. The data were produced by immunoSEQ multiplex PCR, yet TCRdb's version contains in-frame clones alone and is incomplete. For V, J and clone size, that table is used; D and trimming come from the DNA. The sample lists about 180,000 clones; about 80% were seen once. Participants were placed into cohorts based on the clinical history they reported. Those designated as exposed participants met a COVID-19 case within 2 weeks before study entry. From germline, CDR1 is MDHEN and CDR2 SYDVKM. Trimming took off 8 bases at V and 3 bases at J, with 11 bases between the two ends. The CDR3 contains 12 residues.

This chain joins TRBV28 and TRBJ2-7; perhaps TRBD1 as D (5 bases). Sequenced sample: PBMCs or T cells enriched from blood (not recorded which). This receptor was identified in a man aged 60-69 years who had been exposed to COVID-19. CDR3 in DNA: TGTGCCAGCCGAGACAGACGCTACGAGCAGTACTTC. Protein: CASRDRRYEQYF.